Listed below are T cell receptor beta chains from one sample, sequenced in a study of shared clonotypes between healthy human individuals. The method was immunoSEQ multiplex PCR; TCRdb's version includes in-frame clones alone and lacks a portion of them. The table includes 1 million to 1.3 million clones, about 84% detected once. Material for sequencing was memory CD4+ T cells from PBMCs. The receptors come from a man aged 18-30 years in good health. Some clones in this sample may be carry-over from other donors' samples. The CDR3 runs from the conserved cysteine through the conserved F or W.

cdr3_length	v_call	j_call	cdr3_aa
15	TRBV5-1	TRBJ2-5	CASSLGGQIQETQYF
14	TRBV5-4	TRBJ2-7	CASSWGTGRHEQYF
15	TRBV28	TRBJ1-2	CASSPRTGGGYGYTF
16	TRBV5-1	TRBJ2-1	CASSPGSASSYNEQFF
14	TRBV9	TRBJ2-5	CASSPGHIQETQYF
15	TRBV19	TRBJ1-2	CASSFTGTAGVGYTF
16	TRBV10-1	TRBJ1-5	CASSDPGGQGPQPQHF
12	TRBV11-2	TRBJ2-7	CASSLDQAGQYF
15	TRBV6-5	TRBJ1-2	CASSPPGGVRSGYTF
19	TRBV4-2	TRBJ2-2	CASSQARTGRRANTGELFF
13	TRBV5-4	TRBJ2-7	CASSLDRLYEQYF
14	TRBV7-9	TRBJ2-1	CASSLNYGYNEQFF
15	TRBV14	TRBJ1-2	CASSQSRTTNYGYTF
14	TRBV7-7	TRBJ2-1	CASSPLSSYNEQFF
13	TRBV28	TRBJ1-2	CASRAGGQGGYTF
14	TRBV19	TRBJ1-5	CASSPGRRVQPQHF
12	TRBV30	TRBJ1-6	CAGPRQPGPLHF
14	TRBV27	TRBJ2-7	CASRPGTTLYEQYF
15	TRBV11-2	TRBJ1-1	CASSGIVSKNTEAFF
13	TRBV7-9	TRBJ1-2	CASSRDRLYGYTF
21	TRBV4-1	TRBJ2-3	CASSQIPPGTSGRLSTDTQYF
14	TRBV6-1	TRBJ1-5	CASSDGQFNQPQHF
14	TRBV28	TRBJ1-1	CASSLGGADTEAFF
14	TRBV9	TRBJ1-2	CASRVQGPGGGYTF
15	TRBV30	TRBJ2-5	CAWSVGGRAGETQYF
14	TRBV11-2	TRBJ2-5	CASSLGQPGETQYF
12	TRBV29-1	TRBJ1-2	CSVSTTGPGYTF
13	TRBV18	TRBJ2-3	CASSPGQPDTQYF
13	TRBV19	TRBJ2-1	CASKGTFYNEQFF
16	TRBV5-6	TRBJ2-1	CASSTSGRGTYNEQFF
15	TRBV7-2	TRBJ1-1	CASSPGFAGNTEAFF
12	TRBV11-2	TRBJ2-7	CASSLISSEQYF
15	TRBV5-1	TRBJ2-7	CASSLFLGGSYEQYF
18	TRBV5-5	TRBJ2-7	CASSLGPLRRGAADEQYF
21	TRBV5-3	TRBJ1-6	CARSLASSLPLFLHRGSPLHF
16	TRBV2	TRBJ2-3	CASIRGLAGGADTQYF
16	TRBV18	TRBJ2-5	CASSPRTGGKQETQYF
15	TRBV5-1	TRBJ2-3	CASRRLAGGADTQYF
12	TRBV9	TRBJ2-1	CASSAPGGEQFF
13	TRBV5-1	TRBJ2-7	CASSLGDRDEQYF
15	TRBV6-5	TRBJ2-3	CASSRQGSSTDTQYF
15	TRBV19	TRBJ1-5	CASTPMGQSNQPQHF
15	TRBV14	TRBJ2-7	CASSPGLAVDYEQYF
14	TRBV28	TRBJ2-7	CASSLGTVPYEQYF
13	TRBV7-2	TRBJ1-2	CASSPDANYGYTF
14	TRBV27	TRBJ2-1	CASSLRYTHNEQFF
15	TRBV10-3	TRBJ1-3	CAIRQGQASGNTIYF